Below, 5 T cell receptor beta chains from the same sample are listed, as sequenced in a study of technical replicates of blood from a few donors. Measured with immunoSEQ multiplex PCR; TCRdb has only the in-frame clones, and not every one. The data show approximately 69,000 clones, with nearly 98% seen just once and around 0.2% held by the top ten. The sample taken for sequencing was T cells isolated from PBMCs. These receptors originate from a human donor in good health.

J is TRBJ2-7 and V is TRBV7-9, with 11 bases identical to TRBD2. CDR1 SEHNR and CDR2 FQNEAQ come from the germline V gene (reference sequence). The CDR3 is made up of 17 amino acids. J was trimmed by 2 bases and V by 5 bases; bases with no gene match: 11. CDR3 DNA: TGTGCCAGCAGCCCCCACATGACTAGCGGGGCCCCCTACGAGCAGTACTTC. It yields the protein CASSPHMTSGAPYEQYF. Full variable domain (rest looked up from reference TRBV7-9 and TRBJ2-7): DTGVSQNPRHKITKRGQNVTFRCDPISEHNRLYWYRQTLGQGPEFLTYFQNEAQLEKSRLLSDRFSAERPKGSFSTLEIQRTEQGDSAMYLCASSPHMTSGAPYEQYFGPGTRLTVT.

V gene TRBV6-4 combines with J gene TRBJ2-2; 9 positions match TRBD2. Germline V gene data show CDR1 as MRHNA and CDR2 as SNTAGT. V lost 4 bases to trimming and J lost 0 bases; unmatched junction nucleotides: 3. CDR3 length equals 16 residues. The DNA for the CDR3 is TGTGCCAGCAGTGGAGCGGGAGGCGCGAACACCGGGGAGCTGTTTTTT. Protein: CASSGAGGANTGELFF.

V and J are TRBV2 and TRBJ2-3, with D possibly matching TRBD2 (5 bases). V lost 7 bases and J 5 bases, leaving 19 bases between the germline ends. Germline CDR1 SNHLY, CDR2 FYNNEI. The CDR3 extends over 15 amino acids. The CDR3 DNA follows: TGTGCCAGCACCGGTGCAAGGGCTGAGGGAGATACGCAGTATTTT. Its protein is CASTGARAEGDTQYF.

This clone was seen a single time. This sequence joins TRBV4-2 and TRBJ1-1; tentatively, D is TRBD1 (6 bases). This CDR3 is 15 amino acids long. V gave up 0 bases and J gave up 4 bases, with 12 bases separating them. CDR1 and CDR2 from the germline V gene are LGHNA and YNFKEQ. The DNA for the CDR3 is TGTGCCAGCAGCCAAGATCAGGGAGGGGGCACTGAAGCTTTCTTT. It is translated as CASSQDQGGGTEAFF.

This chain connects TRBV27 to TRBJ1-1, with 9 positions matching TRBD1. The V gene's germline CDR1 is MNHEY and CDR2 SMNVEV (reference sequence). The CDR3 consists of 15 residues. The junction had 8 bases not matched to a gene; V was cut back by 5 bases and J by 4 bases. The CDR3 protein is CASSIPGQGRTEAFF. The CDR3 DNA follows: TGTGCCAGCAGTATACCGGGACAGGGACGCACTGAAGCTTTCTTT.